The 9 T cell receptor beta chains given below trace back to one sample, sequenced in a study of PD-1 blockade in mismatch repair-deficient tumors. Using immunoSEQ multiplex PCR, the repertoire was profiled, and TCRdb retains in-frame clones only, with some absent. The sample includes tens of thousands of clones, around 85% of them seen just once. The source material was peripheral blood, sampled 12 weeks after starting pembrolizumab. Source of these receptors: an adult with mismatch repair-deficient cancer.

The DNA for the CDR3 is TGTGCCAGCAGCTTAGCGCTACCAGGTACTGAAGCTTTCTTT. Its protein is CASSLALPGTEAFF. The chain recombines TRBV7-2 with TRBJ1-1, with D unresolved. Deletions cut 0 bases from V and 5 bases from J, with 10 bases between. The CDR3 sequence is 14 residues long. Germline CDR1 and CDR2: SGHTA and FQGNSA.

The CDR3 region is CASGLGGRTEAFF. The CDR3 DNA is TGTGCTAGTGGCCTCGGGGGGCGGACTGAAGCTTTCTTT. The chain links TRBV12-5 to TRBJ1-1; the D gene is possibly TRBD1 (6 bases). The V gene's germline CDR1 is LGHNT and CDR2 FRNRAP. The CDR3 covers 13 residues. V was trimmed by 6 bases and J by 5 bases, leaving 13 bases between them.

The DNA for the CDR3 is TGCAGCGTTGTCGCAGGCACTGAAGCTTTCTTT. It is translated as CSVVAGTEAFF. The rearrangement links TRBV29-1 to TRBJ1-1; no clear D. The V end lost 4 bases, the J end lost 4 bases, and 7 bases lay between the germline ends. The CDR3 has 11 amino acids. Germline V CDR1 and CDR2: SQVTM, ANQGSEA.

This clone has a single count. J is TRBJ2-7 and V is TRBV6-5; D might be TRBD1 (5 bases). The length of the CDR3 is 15 residues. V shed 0 bases and J shed 3 bases, with 12 bases lying between them. CDR1 is MNHEY and CDR2 is SVGAGI in the germline V gene. CDR3 region: CASSYSPGSNYEQYF. The DNA for the CDR3 is TGTGCCAGCAGTTACTCGCCAGGGTCGAACTACGAGCAGTACTTC.

The chain joins TRBV6-1 to TRBJ2-1; D is possibly TRBD2 (6 bases). The CDR3 extends over 16 amino acids. V was shortened by 0 bases and J by 2 bases, with 11 bases between the two germline ends. Looked up from germline, CDR1 is MNHNS and CDR2 is SASEGT. In DNA, the CDR3 is TGTGCCAGCAGTGAAGCTACGGGAGCCCCCTACAATGAGCAGTTCTTC. Translation gives CASSEATGAPYNEQFF.

V is TRBV18 and J is TRBJ2-3; D is perhaps TRBD1 (6 bases). This CDR3 is built from 14 residues. Per the germline V gene, CDR1 is KGHSH and CDR2 is LQKENI. Trimming shortened V by 3 bases and J by 4 bases, and 11 bases separated the two germline ends. The CDR3 here is CASSPTGRSDTQYF. The CDR3 coding sequence is TGTGCCAGCTCACCTACAGGGCGCTCAGATACGCAGTATTTT.

The chain combines TRBV27 with TRBJ2-7, with 7 nucleotides matching TRBD1. CDR3 length: 13 residues. V shed 5 bases, J shed 7 bases, and the junction held 8 bases outside the gene matches. The germline V gene has CDR1 MNHEY and CDR2 SMNVEV (reference sequence). In nucleotides, the CDR3 is TGTGCCAGCAGTCGGACAGGTTGGTTTGAGCAGTACTTC. This encodes CASSRTGWFEQYF.

This clone was detected a few times. V gene TRBV7-6 combines with J gene TRBJ2-7; tentative D call: TRBD1 (6 bases). The CDR3 spans 14 residues. The ends were cut back, 0 bases at V and 3 bases at J, with 9 bases in the middle. Germline lookup yields CDR1 SGHVS and CDR2 FNYEAQ. The CDR3 is CASSLAQDSYEQYF. CDR3 sequence (DNA): TGTGCCAGCAGCTTAGCGCAGGACAGCTACGAGCAGTACTTC.

V usage is TRBV19 and J usage is TRBJ1-1; D call uncertain. The CDR3 runs 13 residues. The germline gives CDR1 LNHDA, CDR2 SQIVND (reference sequence). V lost 5 bases, J lost 0 bases, and 7 bases lay in between. CDR3 in amino acids: CASSPLMNTEAFF. The CDR3 nucleotides read TGTGCCAGTAGTCCCCTCATGAACACTGAAGCTTTCTTT.